This T cell receptor (beta chain) was retrieved from a study of T cell responses to AZD1222 COVID-19 vaccine (dated by TCRdb to the early 2020s). A note on the overall study: TCR sequencing was performed for roughly 240 trial participants, of whom roughly 200 were given two doses of AZD1222 and around 26 were given two doses of MenACWY control vaccine. Enrollment into the trials was organized by age into subgroups of 18-55, 56-69 and 70-plus years, and those subgroups contained roughly 140, 27 and 60 TCR-sequenced participants, respectively. Study-wide conclusions, independent of this receptor: Conclusions about previously exposed vaccinees are limited because only six or seven AZD1222 recipients were SARS-CoV-2 seropositive at baseline. Reportedly, almost half of the unique spike-specific TCRs recognized epitopes lying outside the regions that are mutated in the B.1.351 and B.1.1.7 variants. After two AZD1222 doses, spike-specific TCR breadth and depth were significantly higher than at day 0 and than in MenACWY recipients. Most participants were white British and females outnumbered males, and the authors suggested that clonal diversity may have been underestimated. The 56-69-year group was small, and its depth increase did not reach significance, likely because of low power. The whole spike protein was spanned by vaccine-associated CD4 TCRs, and dominant responses were seen in regions 160-218 and 743-854. No day 14 peak-response samples were available, so repertoires were characterized only after the peak T cell response.

The CDR3 regions of human TCRbeta chains were subjected to immunosequencing. The paper's data handling went like this. Repertoire TCRs were checked for matches against a reference library of SARS-CoV-2-specific TCRs that had been generated using the MIRA antigen-specificity platform. Breadth was defined as the fraction of unique TCRs that were SARS-CoV-2-associated. Depth was defined as the fraction of total T cells that were SARS-CoV-2-associated. Each spike-specific TCR was assigned to its reactive spike region and to a CD4 or CD8 class using the MIRA data. Log10-transformed breadth and depth values were compared by one-way ANOVA with Sidak's multiple comparisons tests. In its TCRdb copy, this immuneACCESS table keeps in-frame sequences only and misses some clones. Where compared with another copy, unresolved V genes explain less than half of these, and the others have no known cause. That table is the source of V, J and clone size, and D and trimming were worked out from the DNA. The sample table records roughly 270,000 clones; 90% to 95% of these occur just once. The ten largest clones take up less than 0.6% of the sample.

The sample's time point label, decoded: about 28 days (+/-7) after the second vaccine dose. Because spike-specific TCR depth and breadth did not differ between the two schedules, AZD1222 recipients who got a second dose at roughly 4 weeks were pooled with those who got a second dose at roughly 12 weeks. Vaccinee samples were obtained from the UK trials COV001 and COV002, which included a single-blind randomized controlled phase 2/3 trial of AZD1222 (ChAdOx1 nCoV-19) in healthy adults. For TCRbeta chain sequencing, PBMC samples from trial participants were taken at day 0 and at day 28 after the second dose. As to this clone: Its antigen is unknown. The input lacks base qualities; no much larger clone sits a single base away.

V is cut by 2 bases and J by 9 bases, and the space between the germline ends is 2 bases. The germline V gene (reference sequence) supplies CDR1 SEHNR and CDR2 FQNEAQ. The CDR3 contains 10 residues, cysteine and phenylalanine counted. The CDR3 DNA has 30 bases and is translated from base 1. This chain joins TRBV7-9 to TRBJ2-1; the D gene cannot be resolved reliably. The source of this sequence is an adult who received the AZD1222 COVID-19 vaccine. Material: peripheral blood, obtained 28 days after the second AZD1222 dose. The DNA is TGTGCCAGCAGCTTAAGTGAGCAGTTCTTC. Protein translation: CASSLSEQFF.